This TCR beta chain was sequenced for a study of prognosis after radiotherapy for stage I lung cancer. Overall study context: At a biologically effective dose of at least 100 Gy and in 3 to 5 fractions, SBRT was the radiotherapy delivered. Notes on the study in general: Some patients went on to develop distant metastases. Their Shannon entropy after stereotactic body radiation therapy was lower, and its change from baseline was also lower. Before stereotactic body radiation therapy the median unique TCR clone count was around 9,400, and afterwards it fell to 6,861.

This clonotype appeared many times. The target antigen is unknown. The study amplified the TCR beta CDR3 region from genomic DNA. This amplification was carried out by two rounds of multiplex PCR. Initially, in first-round PCR, primers specific to each TRBV and TRBJ gene were used. TCRdb itself ran the multiplex PCR reads through MiXCR, one entry per CDR3 protein. The sample has some 36,000 distinct CDR3 sequences, less than 25% seen once; the top ten hold about 25%. V was clipped by 5 bases and J by 5 bases; unmatched bases: 9. This CDR3 region has 15 residues. From germline, CDR1 is MNHNS and CDR2 SASEGT.

This receptor was identified in a donor at least 50 years old with non-small cell lung cancer. This sequence joins TRBV6-1 and TRBJ1-1; 9 bases line up with TRBD1. The source was PBMCs, collected before or after stereotactic body radiation therapy (not recorded which). This chain's CDR3 is CASSTTGGARTEAFF. The CDR3 bases are TGTGCCAGCAGTACAACAGGGGGCGCACGGACTGAAGCTTTCTTT.